The 8 T cell receptor beta chains listed next were all sequenced from one sample in a study of T cells in Graves' hyperthyroidism and ophthalmopathy. It was RNA transcripts that yielded the amplified TCR beta CDR3 regions. An initial round of RT-PCR targeting the TCR CDR3 relied on the HTBI primer set. TCRdb re-called the multiplex PCR reads with MiXCR, one entry per CDR3 protein. The table includes 400,000 to 450,000 distinct CDR3 sequences, roughly 14% detected once. The sample taken for sequencing was blood. The source is a man younger than 35 with Graves' ophthalmopathy.

V usage is TRBV4-1 and J usage is TRBJ2-7; 13 positions match TRBD2. Per the germline V gene, CDR1 is MGHRA and CDR2 is YSYEKL. The CDR3 is 17 amino acids. J was trimmed by 4 bases and V by 1 base; bases with no gene match: 7. This CDR3 reads CASSQVAGTSGVYEQYF. The CDR3 nucleotides read TGCGCCAGCAGCCAAGTCGCCGGGACTAGCGGGGTATACGAGCAGTACTTC.

This clonotype was detected a few times. This sequence joins TRBV6-5 and TRBJ1-5; D is ambiguous. There are 14 residues in the CDR3. Germline CDR1 MNHEY, CDR2 SVGAGI. Trimming removed 6 bases from V and 5 bases from J, with 14 bases in between. The CDR3 spells CASSGPARHQPQHF. In nucleotides, the CDR3 is TGTGCCAGCAGCGGGCCAGCGCGCCATCAGCCCCAGCATTTT.

The genes are TRBV29-1 and TRBJ2-7, with D hard to call. The CDR3 extends over 13 amino acids. V was pared by 3 bases and J by 2 bases, with 11 bases between. The V gene's germline CDR1 is SQVTM and CDR2 ANQGSEA. CDR3 sequence (DNA): TGCAGCGTTGAGGGCACCGGACCCTACGAGCAGTACTTC. Translating gives CSVEGTGPYEQYF.

This clonotype was detected ten times or more. The gene calls are TRBV11-2 and TRBJ2-2; D gene uncertain. This CDR3 spans 13 amino acids. Trimming took off 3 bases at V and 3 bases at J, with 5 bases between the two ends. In germline, CDR1 is SGHAT, CDR2 FQNNGV. The CDR3 is CASSFRYTGELFF. In nucleotides, the CDR3 is TGTGCCAGCAGCTTTAGGTACACCGGGGAGCTGTTTTTT.

The chain joins TRBV27 to TRBJ1-1; D might be TRBD1 (5 bases). Germline CDR1 is MNHEY and CDR2 is SMNVEV (reference sequence). Trimming left V 4 bases short and J 5 bases short, with 17 bases between. The CDR3 length is 15 residues. CDR3 loop: CASSSPGEKWTEAFF. The DNA for the CDR3 is TGTGCCAGCAGTTCCCCGGGGGAAAAATGGACTGAAGCTTTCTTT.

This clonotype was detected only a few times. The chain carries TRBV27 and TRBJ2-7, with D maybe TRBD2 (5 bases). The CDR3 consists of 17 residues. Germline V gene lookup returns CDR1 MNHEY and CDR2 SMNVEV (reference sequence). Deletions cut 3 bases from V and 3 bases from J, with 21 bases between. The DNA of the CDR3 is TGTGCCAGCAGTTTGAGCGCGTTATCGACTAAAAGCTACGAGCAGTACTTC. Protein sequence: CASSLSALSTKSYEQYF.

There are many counts of this clonotype. The J gene is TRBJ2-7, the V gene TRBV18; 7 bases line up with TRBD1. This CDR3 has 14 residues. J was trimmed by 4 bases and V by 5 bases; bases with no gene match: 8. In germline, CDR1 is KGHSH, CDR2 LQKENI. The CDR3 here is CASSRPGQTYEQYF. The CDR3 coding sequence is TGTGCCAGCTCAAGGCCGGGACAGACTTACGAGCAGTACTTC.

This clonotype has ten or more counts. The chain combines TRBV13 with TRBJ2-6; D may be TRBD1 (6 bases). The length of the CDR3 is 16 residues. Trimming pared 4 bases from V and 0 bases from J, leaving 10 bases between. Germline V lookup: CDR1 PRHDT, CDR2 FYEKMQ (reference sequence). Here the CDR3 DNA reads TGTGCCAGCAGCTGGACAGATAGCTCTGGGGCCAACGTCCTGACTTTC. Residues: CASSWTDSSGANVLTF.